Below are 2 T cell receptor beta chains sequenced from a single sample in a study of T cell responses to AZD1222 COVID-19 vaccine. Measured with immunoSEQ multiplex PCR; TCRdb has only the in-frame clones, and not every one. The sample gives about 150,000 clones, about nine tenths of which show up once; about a tenth is in the top ten. The material sequenced was peripheral blood, taken 28 days after the second AZD1222 dose. Every receptor here comes from an adult who received the AZD1222 COVID-19 vaccine.

This clone was found many times. V is TRBV27 and J is TRBJ2-6; unclear D gene. Germline CDR1 is MNHEY and CDR2 is SMNVEV (reference sequence). Trimming pared 7 bases from V and 0 bases from J, leaving 7 bases between. The length of the CDR3 is 14 residues. CDR3 coding DNA: TGTGCCAGCAAAGGGTACTCTGGGGCCAACGTCCTGACTTTC. Protein product: CASKGYSGANVLTF.

The J gene is TRBJ2-7, the V gene TRBV7-8, with TRBD2 identical over 11 bases. Germline V lookup: CDR1 SGHVS, CDR2 FQNEAQ. The CDR3 is 17 amino acids. V was pared by 3 bases and J by 3 bases, with 10 bases of the junction left unmatched. CDR3 residues: CASSFLAGGMGYYEQYF. The CDR3 DNA reads as TGTGCCAGCAGCTTTTTAGCGGGAGGGATGGGATACTACGAGCAGTACTTC.